The rows below give T cell receptor beta chains drawn from one sample of a study of Ad26.COV2.S vaccination and SARS-CoV-2 variants. The method was immunoSEQ multiplex PCR; TCRdb's version includes in-frame clones alone and lacks a portion of them. The data hold hundreds of thousands of clones, with more than 85% observed a single time. The sequences come from peripheral blood, collected in a trial of Ad26.COV2.S vaccine versus placebo. The receptors originated from a person aged 18-60 years who received the Ad26.COV2.S COVID-19 vaccine or a placebo. Each CDR3 is given with its conserved first and last residue.

TRBV27	TRBJ2-1	CASSFGRSSYNEQFF
TRBV7-2	TRBJ1-5	CASSLGADYQPQHF
TRBV6-4	TRBJ2-2	CASSGVGTANTGELFF
TRBV27	TRBJ2-7	CASREEGRLYEQYF
TRBV19	TRBJ2-1	CASSSGLAGEQFF
TRBV2	TRBJ1-1	CASSEADRGGF
TRBV6-2/TRBV6-3	TRBJ2-7	CASSYQTGGVYEQYF
TRBV2	TRBJ2-5	CASTTTGDRETQYF
TRBV4-3	TRBJ1-5	CASSPFMSGGQPQHF
TRBV3-1/TRBV3-2	TRBJ1-1	CASSRSSINRRGEAFF
TRBV27	TRBJ2-1	CASSLLDPNNEQFF
TRBV10-3	TRBJ2-1	CATIPEAGGFREQFF
TRBV5-1	TRBJ1-2	CASSLDPDYGYTF
TRBV7-9	TRBJ1-2	CASSFGTGGVYGYTF
TRBV6-6	TRBJ2-1	CASSWTTHNEQFF
TRBV18	TRBJ1-2	CASSPSRTGTGSYGYTF
TRBV10-3	TRBJ2-7	CAISHRELDEQYF
TRBV4-1	TRBJ1-2	CASSHPTGGDGYTF
TRBV15	TRBJ1-6	CATSRMVRDSPLHF
TRBV7-9	TRBJ2-1	CASSPPRQVDNEQFF
TRBV19	TRBJ2-3	CACAEGPGGTQYF
TRBV7-9	TRBJ2-7	CASSSLNLATHDSYEQYF
TRBV28	TRBJ1-1	CASSFRTGVNTEAFF
TRBV29-1	TRBJ2-1	CSVDPLAGDNEQFF
TRBV2	TRBJ1-6	CASSGFRNSPLHF
TRBV7-8	TRBJ1-6	CASSFMGGLDSPLHF
TRBV2	TRBJ1-5	CASSPPNRGGNQPQHF
TRBV9	TRBJ1-1	CASSVEGRPMNTEAFF
TRBV7-9	TRBJ1-4	CASSLAVYSEEKLFF
TRBV9	TRBJ2-5	CASAPVGTGEETQYF
TRBV20-1	TRBJ1-1	CSLQGNTEAFF
TRBV5-8	TRBJ1-2	CASSPGAMYGYTF
TRBV3-1/TRBV3-2	TRBJ1-5	CASSYRQGGQPQHF
TRBV10-2	TRBJ2-3	CASSDNRATDTQYF
TRBV4-1	TRBJ2-1	CASSQAAGVTYNEQFF
TRBV20-1	TRBJ2-7	CSASRLDEQYF
TRBV9	TRBJ2-3	CASSVSGTHADTQYF
TRBV12-3/TRBV12-4	TRBJ1-5	CASSLNSNQPQHF
TRBV20-1	TRBJ1-6	CSARSGTVIPF
TRBV2	TRBJ1-2	CASRGPGSNYGYTF
TRBV20-1	TRBJ1-2	CSALGRERYTF
TRBV7-2	TRBJ2-1	CASSLVGYTPNEQFF
TRBV5-1	TRBJ2-6	CASSSPQGSGANVLTF
TRBV19	TRBJ2-1	CASRPRGGSNEQFF
TRBV5-6	TRBJ1-2	CASSLLGGALNYGYTF
TRBV27	TRBJ1-5	CASSLGPNQPQHF
TRBV25-1	TRBJ1-5	CASSESGGSNQPQHF
TRBV19	TRBJ1-4	CASSSGRVGLTNEKLFF
TRBV29-1	TRBJ1-1	CSVAQGARTEAFF
TRBV7-8	TRBJ2-2	CASSLEAGNVELFF
TRBV19	TRBJ1-1	CASSMPQTGEAFF
TRBV30	TRBJ1-2	CASGPKRQGANYGYTF
TRBV28	TRBJ2-1	CASSRDNGNEQFF
TRBV7-8	TRBJ1-5	CASSADGGALLQPQHF
TRBV28	TRBJ2-5	CASSATEDSQETQYF
TRBV24-1	TRBJ2-3	CATSAGQYTDTQYF
TRBV4-1	TRBJ1-3	CASSSGNTIYF